Shown below are 9 T cell receptor beta chains from a single sample sequenced in a study of CXCR3-negative and CXCR3-positive naive CD8 T cells. With UMI labels, 5' RACE was used to prepare the TRB cDNA libraries. One entry per CDR3 protein, without DNA, is what TCRdb gives after re-calling the 5' RACE reads. In total, the table holds more than 65,000 distinct CDR3 sequences. Input material: naive CXCR3- CD8+ T cells from blood. As for subset: CD45RO-CCR7+CD27+CD95- naive CD8+ T cells lacking CXCR3 (TNR3-). Receptors originate from a human donor in good health. Some clones in this sample may be carry-over from other donors' samples.

The CDR3 here is CASSETGTGGTEAFF. This chain uses TRBV6-4 with TRBJ1-1; the TCRdb call, TRBD1, lacks DNA for checking. This CDR3 has 15 residues. CDR1 MRHNA and CDR2 SNTAGT come from the germline V gene.

The chain couples TRBV28 to TRBJ2-7; the D call of TRBD2 rests on TCRdb alone, since no DNA is present to check it. CDR1 is MDHEN and CDR2 is SYDVKM in the germline V gene. This CDR3 contains 15 residues. CDR3 amino acids: CASLGSSGRTYEQYF.

The genes are TRBV7-8 and TRBJ1-2; checking the TCRdb D call of TRBD1 is not possible without DNA. CDR1 is SGHVS and CDR2 is FQNEAQ in the germline V gene. The CDR3 covers 14 residues. CDR3 in amino acids: CASSSRTGNYGYTF. The entire variable domain, with the rest obtained from reference TRBV7-8 and TRBJ1-2, is as follows: GAGVSQSPRYKVAKRGQDVALRCDPISGHVSLFWYQQALGQGPEFLTYFQNEAQLDKSGLPSDRFFAERPEGSVSTLKIQRTQQEDSAVYLCASSSRTGNYGYTFGSGTRLTVV.

V gene TRBV5-6 combines with J gene TRBJ1-1. The CDR3 covers 13 residues. The germline CDR1 and CDR2 sequences are SGHDT and YYEEEE. Here the CDR3 reads CASSLVVATEAFF.

This chain connects TRBV6-6 to TRBJ2-1; there is no DNA to check the TCRdb D call of TRBD2. The CDR3 covers 16 residues. CDR1 and CDR2 (germline): MNHNY, SVGAGI (reference sequence). CDR3 amino acids: CASSGLDTTQDNEQFF.

The gene calls are TRBV7-9 and TRBJ2-7. Per germline, CDR1 SEHNR and CDR2 FQNEAQ (reference sequence). This CDR3 comprises 12 residues. The CDR3 sequence: CASMAVNYEQYF.

This chain connects TRBV29-1 to TRBJ2-3; TCRdb lists TRBD1, though no DNA is available to test this call. CDR1 is SQVTM, CDR2 ANQGSEA, per germline. This CDR3 spans 13 amino acids. Here the CDR3 reads CSAPGQGSDTQYF.

J is TRBJ2-2 and V is TRBV29-1; the TCRdb D gene call, TRBD1, has no DNA to confirm it. This CDR3 is 17 amino acids long. The germline CDR1 and CDR2 sequences are SQVTM and ANQGSEA. The CDR3 loop is CSVPSFTGTYYTGELFF.

CDR3 in amino acids: CASSSTVYEQYF. This rearrangement joins TRBV6-2 or TRBV6-3 to TRBJ2-7. Germline V gene sequence: CDR1 MNHEY, CDR2 SVGEGT. CDR3 length: 12 residues.